Sequencing of this TCR beta chain was carried out in a study of cytomegalovirus exposure and HLA in healthy donors. Background on the study: Tens of millions of unique TCRs, all from HLA-typed donors, were included in an early release of the data.

Researchers ran the PCR with 60 Vbeta and 13 Jbeta primers. This table comes from immunoSEQ multiplex PCR, and its TCRdb copy is limited to in-frame clones, with some not included. This repertoire includes 120,000 to 150,000 clones. CDR1 is MNHEY, CDR2 SVGAGI, per germline. This CDR3 region has 14 residues. Trimming shortened V by 5 bases and J by 3 bases, and 11 bases separated the two germline ends. As regards this clone: The target antigen is unknown.

Whole-study findings and limits: TCR beta chains associated with HLA were, in a later analysis, more clonally expanded than equally common others. According to an earlier analysis, most TCR beta V segments yielded productive rearrangements about 87% or about 30% of the time.

Sequencing was carried out using PBMCs. This receptor was obtained from a woman aged 18-29 years in good health and CMV-seronegative. The rearrangement uses TRBV6-5 and TRBJ1-3; no clear D gene. Here the CDR3 reads CASSEHGVGNTIYF. As DNA, the CDR3 is TGTGCCAGCAGTGAACACGGGGTTGGAAACACCATATATTTT.